This T cell receptor beta chain was captured by sequencing in a study of identical twins. Note on this clonotype: What it binds is unknown.

Study-level points and caveats: Cross-sectional statistical analysis was relied on for the conclusions, without the same donors being followed. Zero-insertion analyses might be partly confounded by invariant T cells like MAIT and iNKT. Models came in too low on out-of-frame TCR alpha sharing in monozygotic twins.

TCRdb reanalysed the 5' RACE reads using MiXCR and keeps one entry per CDR3 protein. The top ten clones hold more than 0.75% of a sample with 650,000 to 800,000 distinct CDR3 sequences, under 9% of them seen once. The V end lost 3 bases, the J end lost 2 bases, and 8 bases lay between the germline ends. Germline CDR1 DFQATT, CDR2 SNEGSKA (reference sequence). This CDR3 spans 13 amino acids. These data were likewise used in another study, on yellow fever vaccine responses in identical twins.

The J gene is TRBJ2-1, the V gene TRBV20-1; D is ambiguous. The source is a woman in her late teens or twenties in good health. Source material: PBMCs. The CDR3 DNA is TGCAGTGCTAGCGGACCGACCTACAATGAGCAGTTCTTC. Its translation is CSASGPTYNEQFF.